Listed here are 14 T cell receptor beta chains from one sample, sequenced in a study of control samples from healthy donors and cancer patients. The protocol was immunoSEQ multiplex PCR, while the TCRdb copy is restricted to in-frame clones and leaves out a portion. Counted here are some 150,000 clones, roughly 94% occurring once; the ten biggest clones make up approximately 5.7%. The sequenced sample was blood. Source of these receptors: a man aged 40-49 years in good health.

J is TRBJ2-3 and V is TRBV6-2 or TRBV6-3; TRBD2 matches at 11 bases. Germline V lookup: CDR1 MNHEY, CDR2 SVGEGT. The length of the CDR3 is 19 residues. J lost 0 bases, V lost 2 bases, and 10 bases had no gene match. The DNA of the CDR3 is TGTGCCAGCAGTTACCCCCCTAGCGGGGGGACTACTAGCACAGATACGCAGTATTTT. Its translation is CASSYPPSGGTTSTDTQYF.

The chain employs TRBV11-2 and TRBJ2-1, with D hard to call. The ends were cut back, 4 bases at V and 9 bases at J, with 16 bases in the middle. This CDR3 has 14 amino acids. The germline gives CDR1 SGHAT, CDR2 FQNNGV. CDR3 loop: CASSSVRSPSEQFF. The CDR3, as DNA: TGTGCCAGCAGCTCGGTGAGGTCCCCGAGTGAGCAGTTCTTC.

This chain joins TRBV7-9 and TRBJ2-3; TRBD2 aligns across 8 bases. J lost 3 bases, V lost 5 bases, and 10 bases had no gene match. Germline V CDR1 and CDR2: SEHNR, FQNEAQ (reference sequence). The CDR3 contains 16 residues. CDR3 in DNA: TGTGCCAGCAGCACAAACCGCGGGGGGCGGACAGATACGCAGTATTTT. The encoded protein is CASSTNRGGRTDTQYF.

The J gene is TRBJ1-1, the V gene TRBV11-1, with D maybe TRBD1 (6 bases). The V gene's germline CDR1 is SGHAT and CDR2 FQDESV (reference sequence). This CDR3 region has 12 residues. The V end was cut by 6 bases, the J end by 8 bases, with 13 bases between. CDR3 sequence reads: CASSWDMTEAFF. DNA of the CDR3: TGTGCCAGCAGTTGGGACATGACGGAAGCTTTCTTT. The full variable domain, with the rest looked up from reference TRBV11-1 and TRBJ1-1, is EAEVAQSPRYKITEKSQAVAFWCDPISGHATLYWYRQILGQGPELLVQFQDESVVDDSQLPKDRFSAERLKGVDSTLKIQPAELGDSAMYLCASSWDMTEAFFGQGTRLTVV.

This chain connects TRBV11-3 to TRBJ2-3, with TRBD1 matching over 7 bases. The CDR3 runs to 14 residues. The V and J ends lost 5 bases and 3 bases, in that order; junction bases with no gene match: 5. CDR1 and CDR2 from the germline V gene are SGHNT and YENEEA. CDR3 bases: TGTGCCAGCAGCGAAGGGGGCGGAACAGATACGCAGTATTTT. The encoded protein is CASSEGGGTDTQYF.

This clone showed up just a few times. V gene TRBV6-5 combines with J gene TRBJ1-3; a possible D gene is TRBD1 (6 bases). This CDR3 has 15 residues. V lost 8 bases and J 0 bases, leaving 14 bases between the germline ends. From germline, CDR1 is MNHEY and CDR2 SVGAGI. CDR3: CASGDRRSSGNTIYF. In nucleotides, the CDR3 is TGTGCCAGCGGAGACAGGCGGAGCTCTGGAAACACCATATATTTT.

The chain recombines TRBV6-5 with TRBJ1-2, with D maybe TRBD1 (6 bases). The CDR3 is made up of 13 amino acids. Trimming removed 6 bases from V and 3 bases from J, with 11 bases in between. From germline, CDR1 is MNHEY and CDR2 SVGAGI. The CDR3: CASSRRGDYGYTF. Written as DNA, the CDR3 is TGTGCCAGCAGCCGCAGGGGCGACTATGGCTACACCTTC.

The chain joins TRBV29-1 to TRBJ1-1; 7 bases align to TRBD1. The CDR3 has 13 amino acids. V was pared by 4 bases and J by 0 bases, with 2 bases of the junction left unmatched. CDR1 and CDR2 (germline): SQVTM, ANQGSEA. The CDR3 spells CSVVGQLNTEAFF. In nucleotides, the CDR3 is TGCAGCGTTGTGGGACAGCTGAACACTGAAGCTTTCTTT.

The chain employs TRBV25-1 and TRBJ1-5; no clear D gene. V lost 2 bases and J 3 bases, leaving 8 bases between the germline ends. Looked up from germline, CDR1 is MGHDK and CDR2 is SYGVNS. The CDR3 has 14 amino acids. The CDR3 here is CASSEGKYNQPQHF. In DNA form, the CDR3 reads TGTGCCAGCAGTGAAGGGAAGTACAATCAGCCCCAGCATTTT.

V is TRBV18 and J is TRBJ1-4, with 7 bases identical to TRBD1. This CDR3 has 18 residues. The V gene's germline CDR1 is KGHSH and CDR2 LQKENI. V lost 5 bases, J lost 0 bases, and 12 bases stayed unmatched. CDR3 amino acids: CASSEKTGAAATNEKLFF. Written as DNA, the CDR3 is TGTGCCAGCTCAGAGAAAACAGGGGCGGCTGCAACTAATGAAAAACTGTTTTTT.

For the CDR3, the DNA is TGCGCCAGCAGCCCAGACCAGAGGAAACTGTTTTTT. It encodes CASSPDQRKLFF. V is TRBV5-1 and J is TRBJ1-4, with D unclear. Germline CDR1 SGHRS, CDR2 YFSETQ. This CDR3 is 12 amino acids long. V was clipped by 4 bases and J by 11 bases, with 12 bases between them.

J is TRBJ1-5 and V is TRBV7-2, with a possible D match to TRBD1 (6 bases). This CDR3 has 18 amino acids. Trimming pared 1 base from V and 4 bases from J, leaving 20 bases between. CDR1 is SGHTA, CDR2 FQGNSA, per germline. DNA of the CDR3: TGTGCCAGCAGCTTAGGCCCACCCGGGGGCGGAAAGAATCAGCCCCAGCATTTT. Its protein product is CASSLGPPGGGKNQPQHF.

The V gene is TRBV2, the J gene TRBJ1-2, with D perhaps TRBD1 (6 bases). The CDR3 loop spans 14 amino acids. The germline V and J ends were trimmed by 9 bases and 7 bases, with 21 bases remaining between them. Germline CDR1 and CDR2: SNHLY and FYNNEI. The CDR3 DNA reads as TGTGCCAGTTTACAGACAGGCCGCATCCGTGGCTACACCTTC. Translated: CASLQTGRIRGYTF.

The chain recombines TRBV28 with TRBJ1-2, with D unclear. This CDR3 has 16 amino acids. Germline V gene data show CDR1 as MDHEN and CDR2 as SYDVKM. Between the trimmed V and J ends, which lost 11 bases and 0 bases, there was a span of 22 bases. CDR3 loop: CAGSDRRWGSNYGYTF. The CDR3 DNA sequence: TGTGCCGGTTCGGATAGAAGGTGGGGATCTAACTATGGCTACACCTTC.